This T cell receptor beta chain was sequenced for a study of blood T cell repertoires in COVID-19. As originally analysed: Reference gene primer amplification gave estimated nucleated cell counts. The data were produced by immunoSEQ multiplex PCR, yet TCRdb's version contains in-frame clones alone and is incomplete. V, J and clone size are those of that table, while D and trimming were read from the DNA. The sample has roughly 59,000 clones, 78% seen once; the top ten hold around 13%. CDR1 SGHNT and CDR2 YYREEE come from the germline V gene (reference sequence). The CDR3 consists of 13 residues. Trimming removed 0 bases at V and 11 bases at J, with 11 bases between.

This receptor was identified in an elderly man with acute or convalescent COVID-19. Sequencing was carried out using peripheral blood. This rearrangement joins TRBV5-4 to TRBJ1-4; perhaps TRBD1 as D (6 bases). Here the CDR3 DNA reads TGTGCCAGCAGCTTGGCCGGGCAGGGGAAACTGTTTTTT. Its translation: CASSLAGQGKLFF.